The next 7 T cell receptor beta chains were all read from a single sample in a study of T cells in Graves' hyperthyroidism and ophthalmopathy. From RNA transcripts, TCR beta CDR3 regions were amplified. The HTBI primer set was used in a first-round RT-PCR of the TCR CDR3. MiXCR, applied by TCRdb to the multiplex PCR reads, yields one record per CDR3 protein. There are around 690,000 distinct CDR3 sequences in the sample; roughly 17% occur only once, and around a sixth lies in the top ten. Sequencing was done on a sample of blood. The source of these receptors is a man aged 45-65 years with Graves' hyperthyroidism.

This clonotype was observed at least ten times. V usage is TRBV27 and J usage is TRBJ1-5; possibly TRBD1 for D (6 bases). Looked up from germline, CDR1 is MNHEY and CDR2 is SMNVEV (reference sequence). This CDR3 is built from 14 residues. V lost 4 bases, J lost 5 bases, and 12 bases lay in between. CDR3 residues: CASSSQGRDQPQHF. CDR3 sequence (DNA): TGTGCCAGCAGTTCGCAGGGGAGGGATCAGCCCCAGCATTTT.

CDR3: CASSFAGGSNQPQHF. In nucleotides, the CDR3 is TGTGCCAGCAGTTTTGCGGGGGGTAGCAATCAGCCCCAGCATTTT. The rearrangement joins TRBV12-3 or TRBV12-4 to TRBJ1-5, with D possibly being TRBD1 (5 bases). With 3 bases removed from V and 0 bases from J, the gap between germline ends came to 9 bases. The length of the CDR3 is 15 residues.

This chain joins TRBV24-1 and TRBJ1-2; no firm D call. This CDR3 contains 11 residues. Germline V CDR1 and CDR2: KGHDR, SFDVKD. V was shortened by 1 base and J by 7 bases, with 3 bases between the two germline ends. This CDR3 reads CATSDFSGYTF. The DNA of the CDR3 is TGTGCCACCAGTGATTTTTCTGGCTACACCTTC.

DNA of the CDR3: TGTGCCAGCAACCCCTGGCGGGAAAACAATGAGCAGTTCTTC. Encoded protein: CASNPWRENNEQFF. The chain uses TRBV27 and TRBJ2-1, with D maybe TRBD2 (6 bases). V was clipped by 7 bases and J by 5 bases, with 15 bases between them. CDR1 MNHEY and CDR2 SMNVEV come from the germline V gene (reference sequence). The CDR3 extends over 14 amino acids.

This sequence joins TRBV19 and TRBJ2-1, with no clear D. V was cut by 2 bases and J by 0 bases, with 14 bases left in between. CDR3 length equals 17 residues. Germline values: CDR1 LNHDA, CDR2 SQIVND (reference sequence). The CDR3: CASSIPPPSSSYNEQFF. DNA for the CDR3: TGTGCCAGTAGTATACCTCCCCCGTCGAGCTCCTACAATGAGCAGTTCTTC.

The chain uses TRBV6-2 or TRBV6-3 and TRBJ2-7, with D possibly TRBD1 on 5 matching bases. The CDR3 is 16 amino acids. V dropped 5 bases and J dropped 2 bases, with 19 bases sitting between them. CDR1 and CDR2 (germline): MNHEY, SVGEGT. The CDR3 loop reads CASSGQSVGFTYEQYF. CDR3 coding DNA: TGTGCCAGCAGTGGACAATCAGTGGGGTTCACCTACGAGCAGTACTTC.

This clonotype occurred many times. The rearrangement links TRBV10-2 to TRBJ2-7; 8 nucleotides align to TRBD1. After removal of 2 bases from V and 4 bases from J, the junction contained 7 bases not matched to a gene. The CDR3 is 15 amino acids. Looked up from germline, CDR1 is WSHSY and CDR2 is SAAADI. CDR3 coding DNA: TGCGCCAGCAGTGAGCGCCGGGACAGGCTATACGAGCAGTACTTC. Its protein product is CASSERRDRLYEQYF.